This T cell receptor beta chain comes out of a study of shared clonotypes between healthy human individuals. About the research overall: Serving as donors were a couple of women and three men, whose ages spanned 18 to 49.

Input per replicate PCR of unsorted PBMC was 300 ng DNA, corresponding to 32,000 or so T cell genomes. Using immunoSEQ multiplex PCR, the repertoire was profiled, and TCRdb retains in-frame clones only, with some absent. The sample gives about 460,000 clones, roughly 80% of which show up once; around 12% is in the top ten. Those who donated, Caucasian adults without exception, all lived in Nashville, Tennessee. On this clone itself: As yet, its antigen is unknown.

Whole-study findings and limits: The low donor count limited represented genetic and exposure-history diversity.

V dropped 1 base and J dropped 8 bases, with 14 bases sitting between them. The CDR3 consists of 15 residues. The germline V gene has CDR1 SEHNR and CDR2 FQNEAQ (reference sequence). The sample comprised PBMCs. The chain employs TRBV7-9 and TRBJ1-4; tentatively, D is TRBD1 (5 bases). The receptor was isolated from a woman aged 40 to 49 in good health. Some clones in this sample may be carry-over from other donors' samples. As DNA, the CDR3 is TGTGCCAGCAGCTTAGATCAGGGATCATACGAAAAACTGTTTTTT. It translates to CASSLDQGSYEKLFF. The full variable domain, in which reference TRBV7-9 and TRBJ1-4 provide the parts outside the CDR3, is DTGVSQNPRHKITKRGQNVTFRCDPISEHNRLYWYRQTLGQGPEFLTYFQNEAQLEKSRLLSDRFSAERPKGSFSTLEIQRTEQGDSAMYLCASSLDQGSYEKLFFGSGTQLSVL.